This T cell receptor (beta chain) stems from a study of CD8 T cells in ankylosing spondylitis. Points from the study as a whole: A motif in TCR beta, a set of eight highly homologous variants, appeared characteristic of ankylosing spondylitis blood.

The CDR3 runs 15 residues. Germline CDR1 and CDR2: LGHDT and YNNKEL (reference sequence). The V gene lost 5 bases and the J gene lost 10 bases, with 20 bases spanning the gap. Note on this clonotype: Its antigen is undetermined.

TCRdb re-derived calls from the 5' RACE reads in MiXCR, one entry per CDR3 protein. The table has fewer than 750,000 distinct CDR3 sequences, roughly 19% seen once; the top ten hold about 19%. Sequenced input: blood, either unsorted or a sorted T cell fraction (not recorded which). This TCR derives from a male donor with ankylosing spondylitis. The chain is built from TRBV3-1 and TRBJ1-4; tentative D call: TRBD1 (6 bases). The CDR3 sequence is CASSSSIGGQGKLFF. The CDR3 DNA is TGTGCCAGCAGCAGCTCAATAGGGGGTCAGGGAAAACTGTTTTTT.